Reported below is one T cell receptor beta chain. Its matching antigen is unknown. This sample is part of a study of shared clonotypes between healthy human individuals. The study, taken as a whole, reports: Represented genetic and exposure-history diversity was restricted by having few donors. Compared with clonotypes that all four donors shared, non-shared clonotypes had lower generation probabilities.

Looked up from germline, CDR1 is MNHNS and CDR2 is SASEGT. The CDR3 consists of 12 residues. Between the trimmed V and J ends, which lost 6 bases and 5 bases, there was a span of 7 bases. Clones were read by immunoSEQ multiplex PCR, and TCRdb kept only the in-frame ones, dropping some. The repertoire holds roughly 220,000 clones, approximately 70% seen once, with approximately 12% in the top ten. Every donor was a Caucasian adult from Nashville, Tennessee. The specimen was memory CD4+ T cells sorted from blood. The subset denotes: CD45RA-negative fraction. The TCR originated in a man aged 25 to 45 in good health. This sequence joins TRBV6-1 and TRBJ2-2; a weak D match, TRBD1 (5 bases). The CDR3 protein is CASSHRTGELFF. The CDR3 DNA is TGTGCCAGCAGCCACAGGACCGGGGAGCTGTTTTTT.